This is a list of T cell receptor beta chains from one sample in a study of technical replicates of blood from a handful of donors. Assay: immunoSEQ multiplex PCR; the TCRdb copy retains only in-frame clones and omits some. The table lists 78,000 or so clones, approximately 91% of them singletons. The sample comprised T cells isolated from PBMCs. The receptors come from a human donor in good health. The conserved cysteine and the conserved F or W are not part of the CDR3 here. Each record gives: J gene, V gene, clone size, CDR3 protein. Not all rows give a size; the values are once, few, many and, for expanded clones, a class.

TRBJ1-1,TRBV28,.,ASSSVMNRQGAVGEAF
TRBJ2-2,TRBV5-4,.,ASSFHSGELF
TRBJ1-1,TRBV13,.,ASSLGGRTEAF
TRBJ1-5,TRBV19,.,ASKDSGTEQNQPQH
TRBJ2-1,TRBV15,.,ATSSGAAFRGF
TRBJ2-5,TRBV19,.,ASSIATSGRETQY
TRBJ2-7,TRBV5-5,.,ASIHSSGGNEQY
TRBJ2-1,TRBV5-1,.,ASSQTTSGSYNEQF
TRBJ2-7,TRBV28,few,ASSWAGGYEQY
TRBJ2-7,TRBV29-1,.,SVASMLHVPSYEQY
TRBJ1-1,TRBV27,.,ASSQRGSANTEAF
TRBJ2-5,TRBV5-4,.,ASSPQSYQETQY
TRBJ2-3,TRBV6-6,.,ASRPGMLGDTQY
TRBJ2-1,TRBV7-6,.,ASSFYSGSSYNEQF
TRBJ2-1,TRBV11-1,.,ASSLDTHGASGSYNEQF
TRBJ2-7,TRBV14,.,ASSRGWASGIYEQY
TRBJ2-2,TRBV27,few,ASRVQGGELF
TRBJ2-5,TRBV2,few,ASSEAASGGTQY
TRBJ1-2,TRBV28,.,ASEQGRGYT
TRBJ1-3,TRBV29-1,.,SVGLGQFSGNTIY
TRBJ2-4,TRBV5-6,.,ASSPWDRVIQY
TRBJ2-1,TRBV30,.,AWSGWTSGRAVENEQF
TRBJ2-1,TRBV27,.,ASSFSRASGRWDEQF
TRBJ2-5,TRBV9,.,ASSTGGPRGRQETQY
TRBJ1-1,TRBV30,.,AWVGGSEAF
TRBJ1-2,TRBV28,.,ASSFPDRDKRDGYT
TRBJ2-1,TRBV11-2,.,ASSLASGAYNEQF
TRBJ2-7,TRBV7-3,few,ASSRTGVTYEQY
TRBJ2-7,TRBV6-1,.,ASSEYPAGYEQY
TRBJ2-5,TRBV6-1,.,ASRDPGIQETQY
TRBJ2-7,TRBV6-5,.,ASSKKYEGYEQY
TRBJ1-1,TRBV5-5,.,ASSLSYRETEAF